Here is one T cell receptor (beta chain) with its context. This sample was included in a study of long-term antiretroviral therapy in people with HIV. Running of the v3.0 immunoSEQ assay took place at survey level. The assay was immunoSEQ multiplex PCR, and TCRdb's table has in-frame clones only and misses some. The table lists roughly 28,000 clones, 85% to 95% of them singletons. V was clipped by 4 bases and J by 1 base, with 8 bases between them. This CDR3 contains 13 residues. CDR1 is SGDLS and CDR2 is YYNGEE in the germline V gene. The sequence was collected from a man between 50 and 59 years old with HIV. The starting material was unsorted PBMCs, obtained 5.3 years after starting antiretroviral therapy. The chain combines TRBV9 with TRBJ1-1; D ambiguous. The CDR3 sequence is CASSLLTNTEAFF. CDR3 sequence (DNA): TGTGCCAGCAGCCTTCTTACGAACACTGAAGCTTTCTTT.